The 10 T cell receptor beta chains below come from one sample, sequenced in a study of CD8 T cells in ankylosing spondylitis. Study-level results: In ankylosing spondylitis blood, a motif of about 8 highly homologous TCR beta variants appeared characteristic.

TCRdb recomputed calls from the 5' RACE reads with MiXCR, one row per CDR3 protein. This table holds 100,000 or so distinct CDR3 sequences, about 8.1% found once. Antigens of these TCRs are unknown. The sequenced sample consisted of blood, either unsorted or a sorted T cell fraction (not recorded which). The receptors were gathered from a male donor with ankylosing spondylitis.

In this sample, this clonotype turned up many times. This chain uses TRBV24-1 with TRBJ2-2; D is possibly TRBD1 or TRBD2 (5 bases each). Trimming stripped 6 bases from V and 6 bases from J, with 13 bases between. The CDR3 totals 14 residues. Germline V gene data show CDR1 as KGHDR and CDR2 as SFDVKD. This CDR3 is CATSPGRDAGELFF. Written as DNA, the CDR3 is TGTGCCACCAGTCCGGGAAGGGACGCCGGGGAGCTGTTTTTT.

This clonotype showed up just a few times. The J gene is TRBJ1-5, the V gene TRBV4-1; maybe TRBD1 (6 bases). Germline assignment: CDR1 MGHRA and CDR2 YSYEKL. This CDR3 is built from 15 residues. V was clipped by 2 bases and J by 7 bases, with 15 bases between them. CDR3 sequence: CASSQSETDRQPQHF. Written as DNA, the CDR3 is TGCGCCAGCAGCCAAAGTGAGACTGACAGGCAGCCCCAGCATTTT.

The chain combines TRBV20-1 with TRBJ1-1; 10 bases are a match to TRBD1. This CDR3 comprises 12 residues. Trimming removed 6 bases from V and 3 bases from J; junction bases left unmatched: 1. Germline loops: CDR1 DFQATT, CDR2 SNEGSKA (reference sequence). In DNA, the CDR3 is TGCAGTGCCGGACAGGGGGACACTGAAGCTTTCTTT. It translates to CSAGQGDTEAFF.

This clonotype was counted a few times. The chain couples TRBV20-1 to TRBJ2-7, with D maybe TRBD2 (5 bases). Germline V gene lookup returns CDR1 DFQATT and CDR2 SNEGSKA (reference sequence). CDR3 length: 15 amino acids. V shed 5 bases and J shed 0 bases, with 17 bases lying between them. CDR3 sequence: CSAVPLGVSSYEQYF. CDR3 sequence (DNA): TGCAGTGCTGTGCCCCTCGGGGTGAGCTCCTACGAGCAGTACTTC.

This clonotype was counted between two and nine times. The chain recombines TRBV7-2 with TRBJ2-1, with 13 bases lining up with TRBD2. V trimming: 4 bases; J trimming: 9 bases; junction bases outside the gene matches: 9. Germline V gene data show CDR1 as SGHTA and CDR2 as FQGNSA. There are 16 residues in the CDR3. The CDR3 region has the DNA TGTGCCAGCAGCTCGCGGACTAGCGGGAGAGTCTCTGAGCAGTTCTTC. Residues: CASSSRTSGRVSEQFF.

This clonotype was observed a few times. The CDR3 coding sequence is TGCGCCAGCAGCCAAGATCTTAGTAGCAGCGGCTACACCTTC. This gives the protein CASSQDLSSSGYTF. The chain employs TRBV4-1 and TRBJ1-2; D is ambiguous. Trimming shortened V by 0 bases and J by 8 bases, and 13 bases separated the two germline ends. Germline V lookup: CDR1 MGHRA, CDR2 YSYEKL. CDR3 length equals 14 residues.

There are many counts of this clonotype. The chain employs TRBV12-3 or TRBV12-4 and TRBJ2-2; D might be TRBD1 or TRBD2, each matching 5 bases. Trimming left V 7 bases short and J 8 bases short, with 20 bases between. This CDR3 comprises 15 residues. The CDR3: CASTQVDSRAGELFF. The CDR3 nucleotides read TGTGCCAGCACCCAGGTGGACTCCAGGGCGGGGGAGCTGTTTTTT.

This clonotype was observed a handful of times. V and J are TRBV15 and TRBJ2-3; 8 bases align to TRBD2. This CDR3 is 16 amino acids long. The ends lost 1 base at V and 3 bases at J; junction bases unmatched: 6. Germline V gene data show CDR1 as LNHNV and CDR2 as YYDKDF (reference sequence). CDR3 in DNA: TGTGCCACCAGCAGAGCCGGAGGGACTAGGACAGATACGCAGTATTTT. This translates into CATSRAGGTRTDTQYF.

This clonotype was counted between two and nine times. The genes are TRBV27 and TRBJ2-3; D possibly uses TRBD1 or TRBD2 (6 bases each). This CDR3 is 16 amino acids long. From germline, CDR1 is MNHEY and CDR2 SMNVEV (reference sequence). The V end lost 5 bases, the J end lost 3 bases, and 18 bases lay between the germline ends. CDR3 amino acids: CASSDHWGAGTDTQYF. The CDR3 coding sequence is TGTGCCAGCAGTGATCATTGGGGGGCTGGAACAGATACGCAGTATTTT.

The chain has TRBV19 and TRBJ1-2, with D maybe TRBD1 (6 bases). CDR3 length: 13 amino acids. The V gene's germline CDR1 is LNHDA and CDR2 SQIVND (reference sequence). The V gene lost 6 bases and the J gene lost 6 bases, with 14 bases spanning the gap. The CDR3 DNA is TGTGCCAGTAGGTACAGGGAATACAATGGCTACACCTTC. The encoded protein is CASRYREYNGYTF.